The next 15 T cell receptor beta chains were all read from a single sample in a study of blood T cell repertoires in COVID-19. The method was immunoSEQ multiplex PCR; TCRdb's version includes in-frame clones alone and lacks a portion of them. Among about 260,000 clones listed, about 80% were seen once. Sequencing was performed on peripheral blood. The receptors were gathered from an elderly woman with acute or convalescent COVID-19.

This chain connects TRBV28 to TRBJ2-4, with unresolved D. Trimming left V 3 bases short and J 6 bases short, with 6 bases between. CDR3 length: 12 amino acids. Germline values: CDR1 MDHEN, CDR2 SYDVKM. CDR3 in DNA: TGTGCCAGCAGTTTGAGAATAAACATTCAGTACTTC. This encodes CASSLRINIQYF.

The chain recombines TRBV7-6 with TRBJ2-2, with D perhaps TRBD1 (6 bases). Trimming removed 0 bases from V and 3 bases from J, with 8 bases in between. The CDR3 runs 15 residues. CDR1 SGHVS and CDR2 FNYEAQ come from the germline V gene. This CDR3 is CASSLAGADTGELFF. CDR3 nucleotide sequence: TGTGCCAGCAGCTTAGCGGGGGCCGACACCGGGGAGCTGTTTTTT.

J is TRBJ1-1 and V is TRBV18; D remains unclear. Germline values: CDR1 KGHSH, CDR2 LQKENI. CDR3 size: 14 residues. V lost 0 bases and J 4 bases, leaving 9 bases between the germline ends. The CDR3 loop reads CASSPPRVPTEAFF. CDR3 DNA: TGTGCCAGCTCACCACCGCGGGTGCCCACTGAAGCTTTCTTT.

The CDR3 DNA follows: TGCGCCAGCAGCTTTTCGACAGGGGCCACGGGTTCACCCCTCCACTTT. It yields the protein CASSFSTGATGSPLHF. The chain uses TRBV5-1 and TRBJ1-6; 8 nucleotides line up with TRBD1. Germline CDR1 is SGHRS and CDR2 is YFSETQ. The CDR3 runs 16 residues. J was trimmed by 9 bases and V by 2 bases; bases with no gene match: 10.

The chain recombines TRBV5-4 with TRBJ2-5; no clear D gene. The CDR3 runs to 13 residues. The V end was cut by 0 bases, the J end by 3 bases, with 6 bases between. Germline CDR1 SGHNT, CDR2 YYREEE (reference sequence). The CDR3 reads CASSLVQEETQYF. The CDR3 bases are TGTGCCAGCAGCTTGGTCCAGGAAGAGACCCAGTACTTC.

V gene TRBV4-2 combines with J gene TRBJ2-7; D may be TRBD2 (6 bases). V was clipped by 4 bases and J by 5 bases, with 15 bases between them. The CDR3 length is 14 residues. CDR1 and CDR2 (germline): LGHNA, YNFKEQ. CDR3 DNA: TGTGCCAGCAGCCTGGCAGGTTCGGGGGACGAGCAGTACTTC. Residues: CASSLAGSGDEQYF.

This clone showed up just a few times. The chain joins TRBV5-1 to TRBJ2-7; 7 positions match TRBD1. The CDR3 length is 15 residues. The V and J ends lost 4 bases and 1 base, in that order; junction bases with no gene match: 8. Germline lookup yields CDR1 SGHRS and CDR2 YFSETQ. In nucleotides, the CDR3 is TGCGCCAGCAGCAGAATTCCGGGACAGTCCTACGAGCAGTACTTC. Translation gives CASSRIPGQSYEQYF.

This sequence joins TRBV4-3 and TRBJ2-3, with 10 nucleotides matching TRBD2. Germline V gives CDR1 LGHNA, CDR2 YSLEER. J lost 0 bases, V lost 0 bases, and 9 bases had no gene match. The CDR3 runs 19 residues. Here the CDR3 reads CASSQDLASGGTSTDTQYF. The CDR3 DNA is TGCGCCAGCAGCCAAGATTTGGCTAGCGGGGGAACTAGCACAGATACGCAGTATTTT.

CDR3 sequence: CASSYGGTAQYF. In nucleotides, the CDR3 is TGTGCCAGCAGTTACGGGGGGACCGCGCAGTATTTT. The V and J genes are TRBV6-2 or TRBV6-3 and TRBJ2-3, with TRBD2 as a possible D gene (6 bases). CDR1 and CDR2 from the germline V gene are MNHEY and SVGEGT. This CDR3 has 12 residues. The V end lost 2 bases, the J end lost 10 bases, and 10 bases lay between the germline ends.

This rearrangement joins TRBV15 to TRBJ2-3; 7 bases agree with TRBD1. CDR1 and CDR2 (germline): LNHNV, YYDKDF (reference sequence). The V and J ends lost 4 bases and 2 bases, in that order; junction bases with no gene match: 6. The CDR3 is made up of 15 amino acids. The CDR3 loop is CATSTRQGPTDTQYF. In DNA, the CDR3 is TGTGCCACCAGCACCCGACAGGGCCCCACAGATACGCAGTATTTT.

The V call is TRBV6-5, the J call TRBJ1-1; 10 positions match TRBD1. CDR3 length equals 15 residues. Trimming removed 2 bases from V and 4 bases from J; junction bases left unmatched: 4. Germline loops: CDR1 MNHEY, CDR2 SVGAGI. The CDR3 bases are TGTGCCAGCAGTTACCGTAGGACAGGGGGCACTGAAGCTTTCTTT. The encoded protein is CASSYRRTGGTEAFF.

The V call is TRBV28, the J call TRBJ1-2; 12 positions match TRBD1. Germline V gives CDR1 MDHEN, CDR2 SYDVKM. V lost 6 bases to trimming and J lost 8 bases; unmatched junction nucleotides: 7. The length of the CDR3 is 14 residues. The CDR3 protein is CASSPGQGARGYTF. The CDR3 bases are TGTGCCAGCAGCCCGGGACAGGGGGCTAGGGGCTACACCTTC.

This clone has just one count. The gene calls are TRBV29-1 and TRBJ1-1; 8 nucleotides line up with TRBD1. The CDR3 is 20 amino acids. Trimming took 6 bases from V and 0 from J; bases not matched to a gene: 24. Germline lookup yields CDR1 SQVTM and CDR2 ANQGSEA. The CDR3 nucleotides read TGCAGCGTGGGGCGTTGGAGACTCCAGGGGGCCCGTGTCATGAACACTGAAGCTTTCTTT. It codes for CSVGRWRLQGARVMNTEAFF.

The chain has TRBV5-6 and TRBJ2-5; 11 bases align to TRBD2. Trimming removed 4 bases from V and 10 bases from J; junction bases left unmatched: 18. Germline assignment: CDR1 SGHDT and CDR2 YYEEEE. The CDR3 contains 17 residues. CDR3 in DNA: TGTGCCAGCAGCCCCGGGACTAGCGGCCGGTCGAGAGGAGACCAGTACTTC. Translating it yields CASSPGTSGRSRGDQYF.

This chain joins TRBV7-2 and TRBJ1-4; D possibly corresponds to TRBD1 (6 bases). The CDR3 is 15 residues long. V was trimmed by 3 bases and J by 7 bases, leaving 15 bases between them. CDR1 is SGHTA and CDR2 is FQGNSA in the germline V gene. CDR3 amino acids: CASSFSGAETEKLFF. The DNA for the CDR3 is TGTGCCAGCAGCTTCTCAGGGGCCGAAACTGAAAAACTGTTTTTT.